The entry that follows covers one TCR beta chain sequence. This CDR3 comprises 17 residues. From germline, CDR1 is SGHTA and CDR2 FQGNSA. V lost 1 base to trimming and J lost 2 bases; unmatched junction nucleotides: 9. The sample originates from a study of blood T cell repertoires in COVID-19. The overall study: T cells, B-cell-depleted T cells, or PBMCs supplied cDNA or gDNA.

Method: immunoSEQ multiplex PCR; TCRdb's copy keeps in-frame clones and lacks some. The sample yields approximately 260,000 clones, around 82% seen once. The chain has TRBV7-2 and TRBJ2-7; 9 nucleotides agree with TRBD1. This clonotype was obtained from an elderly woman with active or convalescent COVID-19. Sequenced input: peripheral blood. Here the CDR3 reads CASSLVSRDRVPYEQYF. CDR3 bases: TGTGCCAGCAGCTTAGTTTCCCGGGACAGGGTCCCCTACGAGCAGTACTTC.